This TCR beta chain was captured in a study of blood T cell repertoires in COVID-19. Study details: The United States, Italy and Spain were the sources of the acute and convalescent COVID-19 samples. PBMCs, B-cell-depleted T cells, or T cells were the source of the cDNA or gDNA that made up the material.

Trimming left V 4 bases short and J 0 bases short, with 9 bases between. CDR1 MNHEY and CDR2 SVGAGI come from the germline V gene. This CDR3 is 14 amino acids long. Under the authors' procedure: Estimation of nucleated cell counts was performed using reference gene primer amplification. Produced via immunoSEQ multiplex PCR; TCRdb's table is partial and in-frame only. That table gives V, J and clone size, and the DNA gave D and trimming. The data show hundreds of thousands of clones, roughly 90% seen once. The sequenced sample was PBMCs or T cells enriched from blood (not recorded which). The chain is built from TRBV6-5 and TRBJ1-1; D is ambiguous. This TCR came from a man in his sixties who had recovered from COVID-19. For the CDR3, the DNA is TGTGCCAGCAGTTCGAGCCCGCTGAACACTGAAGCTTTCTTT. It is translated as CASSSSPLNTEAFF.